These 14 T cell receptor beta chains were sequenced from one sample in a study of cytomegalovirus exposure and HLA in healthy donors. Researchers ran the PCR with 60 Vbeta and 13 Jbeta primers. Data came from immunoSEQ multiplex PCR; TCRdb stores just in-frame clones and leaves some out. This sample carries under 100,000 clones, about 79% of them seen once, and the ten largest clones take almost 6%. Sequenced material: PBMCs. The receptors here all came from a young man in good health and CMV-seropositive.

The V gene is TRBV29-1, the J gene TRBJ2-1; perhaps TRBD1 as D (6 bases). V dropped 6 bases and J dropped 7 bases, with 16 bases sitting between them. The CDR3 sequence is 13 residues long. Germline loops: CDR1 SQVTM, CDR2 ANQGSEA. The CDR3 bases are TGCAGCGTGCCTACCGGGACACAGAATGAGCAGTTCTTC. This translates into CSVPTGTQNEQFF.

The J gene is TRBJ1-1, the V gene TRBV6-1; the D is unclear. The CDR3 loop spans 16 amino acids. Germline lookup yields CDR1 MNHNS and CDR2 SASEGT. V gave up 0 bases and J gave up 0 bases, with 11 bases separating them. The CDR3 reads CASSEATFRLNTEAFF. DNA of the CDR3: TGTGCCAGCAGTGAAGCGACATTTCGGTTGAACACTGAAGCTTTCTTT.

The chain combines TRBV28 with TRBJ2-1; 7 nucleotides match TRBD2. Germline V lookup: CDR1 MDHEN, CDR2 SYDVKM. This CDR3 comprises 15 residues. After removal of 7 bases from V and 1 base from J, the junction contained 7 bases not matched to a gene. In DNA form, the CDR3 reads TGTGCCAGCACTAGCGGACCCCGATCCTACAATGAGCAGTTCTTC. Translation: CASTSGPRSYNEQFF.

The chain couples TRBV28 to TRBJ2-7, with a possible D match to TRBD1 (5 bases). CDR1 and CDR2 (germline): MDHEN, SYDVKM. The CDR3 has 15 amino acids. Trimming left V 2 bases short and J 2 bases short, with 13 bases between. CDR3 sequence reads: CASSLPAGPTYEQYF. The CDR3, as DNA: TGTGCCAGCAGTTTACCGGCAGGGCCCACCTACGAGCAGTACTTC.

The J gene is TRBJ2-7, the V gene TRBV28; tentatively, D is TRBD2 (5 bases). This CDR3 region has 15 residues. Between the trimmed V and J ends, which lost 4 bases and 5 bases, there was a span of 18 bases. Germline V gives CDR1 MDHEN, CDR2 SYDVKM. This CDR3 is CASSSSGNKADEQYF. CDR3 DNA: TGTGCCAGCAGTTCCAGCGGAAATAAAGCGGACGAGCAGTACTTC.

The chain couples TRBV11-1 to TRBJ2-5, with TRBD2 matching 7 bases. From germline, CDR1 is SGHAT and CDR2 FQDESV (reference sequence). The CDR3 is made up of 14 amino acids. J lost 5 bases, V lost 8 bases, and 11 bases had no gene match. This CDR3 is CASQLRDYLETQYF. DNA for the CDR3: TGTGCCAGCCAGCTACGGGACTACCTGGAGACCCAGTACTTC.

The chain is built from TRBV5-1 and TRBJ1-2; TRBD1 agrees at 7 bases. The CDR3 spans 17 residues. The germline V gene has CDR1 SGHRS and CDR2 YFSETQ. The V segment lost 0 bases and the J segment 6 bases; nucleotides outside the gene matches: 14. The CDR3 here is CASSLGSVTGKENGYTF. The CDR3 DNA reads as TGCGCCAGCAGCTTGGGCTCTGTGACAGGGAAGGAAAATGGCTACACCTTC. Full variable domain (missing parts from reference TRBV5-1 and TRBJ1-2): KAGVTQTPRYLIKTRGQQVTLSCSPISGHRSVSWYQQTPGQGLQFLFEYFSETQRNKGNFPGRFSGRQFSNSRSEMNVSTLELGDSALYLCASSLGSVTGKENGYTFGSGTRLTVV.

This clone was counted a few times. The chain combines TRBV29-1 with TRBJ1-5; 8 nucleotides align to TRBD1. Germline CDR1 SQVTM, CDR2 ANQGSEA. Trimming took 7 bases from V and 6 from J; bases not matched to a gene: 11. The CDR3 is 14 residues long. The CDR3 here is CSAQTGGRGQPQHF. The CDR3 DNA follows: TGCAGCGCGCAAACAGGGGGGAGAGGTCAGCCCCAGCATTTT. The full variable domain, completed using reference TRBV29-1 and TRBJ1-5, is SAVISQKPSRDICQRGTSLTIQCQVDSQVTMMFWYRQQPGQSLTLIATANQGSEATYESGFVIDKFPISRPNLTFSTLTVSNMSPEDSSIYLCSAQTGGRGQPQHFGDGTRLSIL.

V is TRBV20-1 and J is TRBJ2-7; tentatively, D is TRBD2 (6 bases). The CDR3 has 10 amino acids. V was clipped by 2 bases and J by 11 bases, with 10 bases between them. Germline V CDR1 and CDR2: DFQATT, SNEGSKA (reference sequence). This chain's CDR3 is CSARKLAEYF. The CDR3 DNA reads as TGCAGTGCTAGAAAACTAGCAGAGTACTTC.

As DNA, the CDR3 is TGTGCCAGCAGCTTTTCGAGCTCCTACGAGCAGTACTTC. This translates into CASSFSSSYEQYF. The chain uses TRBV5-8 and TRBJ2-7; D not resolved. The CDR3 runs to 13 residues. The V and J ends lost 2 bases and 0 bases respectively, with 6 bases between them. Germline V CDR1 and CDR2: SGHTS, YDEGEE.

V usage is TRBV7-9 and J usage is TRBJ2-5, with a tentative D call TRBD2 (5 bases). V was cut by 1 base and J by 5 bases, with 11 bases left in between. The CDR3 runs to 14 residues. CDR1 and CDR2 from the germline V gene are SEHNR and FQNEAQ (reference sequence). The CDR3 DNA reads as TGTGCCAGCAGCTTAGAACCTAGCATCGAGACCCAGTACTTC. It encodes CASSLEPSIETQYF.

The table lists this clone with a count of one. The chain joins TRBV5-5 to TRBJ2-7; TRBD2 matches 10 bases. V lost 1 base and J lost 5; bases outside the gene matches: 9. The CDR3 extends over 16 amino acids. Germline values: CDR1 SGHKS, CDR2 YYEKEE (reference sequence). The DNA of the CDR3 is TGTGCCAGCAGCTTGTTAAGCGGGAGGGCGGTCCACGAGCAGTACTTC. Translated, it gives CASSLLSGRAVHEQYF.

The sample holds a few counts of this clone. This rearrangement joins TRBV5-1 to TRBJ1-3; 7 bases line up with TRBD1. J lost 2 bases, V lost 4 bases, and 3 bases had no gene match. CDR1 is SGHRS and CDR2 is YFSETQ in the germline V gene. CDR3 length: 14 amino acids. The DNA for the CDR3 is TGCGCCAGCAGCCCAACAGGGGCTGGAAACACCATATATTTT. Encoded protein: CASSPTGAGNTIYF.

This chain connects TRBV6-6 to TRBJ2-4; D perhaps matches TRBD1 (6 bases). The CDR3 is 16 amino acids. In germline, CDR1 is MNHNY, CDR2 SVGAGI (reference sequence). The V and J ends lost 2 bases and 1 base respectively, with 12 bases between them. The CDR3 loop reads CASSYQGRVAKNIQYF. In nucleotides, the CDR3 is TGTGCCAGCAGTTACCAGGGGCGCGTGGCCAAAAACATTCAGTACTTC.